This T cell receptor beta chain stems from a study of T cell changes during pregnancy in multiple sclerosis. The assay was immunoSEQ multiplex PCR, and TCRdb's table has in-frame clones only and misses some. This sample has 55,000 to 75,000 clones, with approximately 89% found just once. The V and J ends lost 4 bases and 4 bases respectively, with 12 bases between them. This CDR3 region has 15 residues. Germline-derived CDR1 and CDR2 are SGHDT and YYEEEE. The sequenced sample was peripheral blood, obtained in the third trimester of pregnancy. This clonotype was sampled from a female donor in good health, enrolled as a control in a pregnancy study. The chain uses TRBV5-6 and TRBJ2-6; no definite D call. As DNA, the CDR3 is TGTGCCAGCAGCCTGGGATATAGCGGGGCCAACGTCCTGACTTTC. Protein sequence: CASSLGYSGANVLTF.